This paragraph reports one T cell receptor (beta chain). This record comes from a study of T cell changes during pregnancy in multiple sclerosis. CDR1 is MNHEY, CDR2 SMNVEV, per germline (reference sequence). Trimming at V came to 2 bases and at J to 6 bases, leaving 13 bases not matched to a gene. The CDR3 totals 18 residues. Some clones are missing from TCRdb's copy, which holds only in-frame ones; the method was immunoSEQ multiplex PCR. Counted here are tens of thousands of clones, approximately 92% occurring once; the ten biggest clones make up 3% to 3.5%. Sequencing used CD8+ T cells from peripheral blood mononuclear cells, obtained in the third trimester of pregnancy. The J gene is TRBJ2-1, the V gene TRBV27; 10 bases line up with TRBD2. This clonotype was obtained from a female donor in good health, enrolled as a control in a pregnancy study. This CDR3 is CASSLASPPAGGPNEQFF. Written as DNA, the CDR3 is TGTGCCAGCAGTTTAGCTTCTCCTCCAGCGGGGGGGCCCAATGAGCAGTTCTTC.